This T cell receptor (beta chain) was sequenced during a study of T cells in tumors after PD-1 blockade. For the study at large: Either cemiplimab 350 mg every 2 weeks or pembrolizumab 200 mg every 3 weeks was given. Peripheral blood samples averaged around 33,000 unique clonotypes and about 110,000 templates. Study conclusions and caveats: About 41% of tumor TCR clonotypes were also found in blood.

Genomic DNA template from tumor biopsies or peripheral blood, roughly 616 ng to 6,004 ng input. The CDR3 totals 13 residues. The J segment lost 5 bases and the V segment lost 4 bases, leaving 3 bases of the junction unmatched. Per the germline V gene, CDR1 is SGHNT and CDR2 is YYREEE (reference sequence). This clone was detected a few times. Its target is unknown. Assay used: immunoSEQ multiplex PCR; TCRdb lists only in-frame clones, some missing. The top ten hold 45% to 55% of the sample, which has approximately 6,000 clones, approximately 82% seen once. The chain recombines TRBV5-4 with TRBJ2-3; 8 positions agree with TRBD1. This TCR derives from a human donor with advanced basal cell or squamous cell carcinoma (not recorded which). Sample: PBMCs, taken after anti-PD-1 therapy. DNA of the CDR3: TGTGCCAGCAGCCTCGACAGGGGAGATACGCAGTATTTT. Amino acids: CASSLDRGDTQYF.